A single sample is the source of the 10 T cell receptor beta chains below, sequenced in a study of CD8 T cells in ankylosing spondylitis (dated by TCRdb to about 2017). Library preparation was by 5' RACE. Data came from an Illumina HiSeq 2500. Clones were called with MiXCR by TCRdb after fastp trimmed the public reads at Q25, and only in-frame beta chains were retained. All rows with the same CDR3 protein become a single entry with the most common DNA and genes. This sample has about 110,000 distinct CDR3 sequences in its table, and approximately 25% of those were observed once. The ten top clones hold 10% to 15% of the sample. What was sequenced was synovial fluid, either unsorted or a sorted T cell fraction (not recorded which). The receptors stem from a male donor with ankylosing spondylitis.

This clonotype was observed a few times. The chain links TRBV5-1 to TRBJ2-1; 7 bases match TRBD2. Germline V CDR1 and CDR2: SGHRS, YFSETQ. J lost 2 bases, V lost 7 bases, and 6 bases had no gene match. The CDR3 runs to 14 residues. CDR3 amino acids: CASGRGLAYNEQFF. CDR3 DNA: TGCGCCAGCGGGAGGGGATTAGCCTACAATGAGCAGTTCTTC.

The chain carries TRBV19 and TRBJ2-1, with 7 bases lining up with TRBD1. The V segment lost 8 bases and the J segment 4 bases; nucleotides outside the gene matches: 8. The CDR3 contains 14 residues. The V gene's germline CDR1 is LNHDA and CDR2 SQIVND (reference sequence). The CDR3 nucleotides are TGTGCCAGTCACGACAGGGCGGATTACAATGAGCAGTTCTTC. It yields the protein CASHDRADYNEQFF. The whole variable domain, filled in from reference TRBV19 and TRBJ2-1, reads DGGITQSPKYLFRKEGQNVTLSCEQNLNHDAMYWYRQDPGQGLRLIYYSQIVNDFQKGDIAEGYSVSREKKESFPLTVTSAQKNPTAFYLCASHDRADYNEQFFGPGTRLTVL.

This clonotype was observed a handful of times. The CDR3 region has the DNA TGTGCCAGCAGCGCCGGGACACTCTCTGGAAACACCATATATTTT. It specifies CASSAGTLSGNTIYF. V usage is TRBV25-1 and J usage is TRBJ1-3, with D possibly TRBD1 on 6 matching bases. The CDR3 consists of 15 residues. Trimming shortened V by 6 bases and J by 0 bases, and 12 bases separated the two germline ends. The germline V gene has CDR1 MGHDK and CDR2 SYGVNS.

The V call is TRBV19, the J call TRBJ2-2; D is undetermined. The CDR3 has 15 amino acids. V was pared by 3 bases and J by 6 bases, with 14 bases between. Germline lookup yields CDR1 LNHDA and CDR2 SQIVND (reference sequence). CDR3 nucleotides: TGTGCCAGTAGTATTCGTGTCCTGGGCGCCGGGGAGCTGTTTTTT. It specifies CASSIRVLGAGELFF.

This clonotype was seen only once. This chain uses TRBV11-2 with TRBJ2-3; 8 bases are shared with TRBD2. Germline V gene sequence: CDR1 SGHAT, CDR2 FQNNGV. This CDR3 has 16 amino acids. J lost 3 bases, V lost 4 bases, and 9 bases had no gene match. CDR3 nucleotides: TGTGCCAGCAGCTCGTTAGCGGGAATGATGACAGATACGCAGTATTTT. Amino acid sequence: CASSSLAGMMTDTQYF.

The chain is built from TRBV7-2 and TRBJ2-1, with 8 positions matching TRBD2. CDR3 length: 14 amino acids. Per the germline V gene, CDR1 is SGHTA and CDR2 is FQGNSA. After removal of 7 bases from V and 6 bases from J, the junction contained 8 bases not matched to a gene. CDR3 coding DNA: TGTGCCAGCAACGCGGGACTAGTGAGCAATGAGCAGTTCTTC. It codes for CASNAGLVSNEQFF.

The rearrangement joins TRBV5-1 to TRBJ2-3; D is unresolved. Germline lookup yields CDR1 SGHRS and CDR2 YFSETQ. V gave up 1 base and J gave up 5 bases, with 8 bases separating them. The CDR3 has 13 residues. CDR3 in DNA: TGCGCCAGCAGCTTGCCAGAGGTAGATACGCAGTATTTT. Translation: CASSLPEVDTQYF.

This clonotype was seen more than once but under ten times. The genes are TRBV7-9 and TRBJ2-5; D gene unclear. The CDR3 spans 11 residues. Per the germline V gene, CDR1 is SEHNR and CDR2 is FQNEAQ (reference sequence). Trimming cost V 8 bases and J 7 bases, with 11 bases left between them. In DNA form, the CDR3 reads TGTGCCAGCGTCACGTCGGGGACCCAGTACTTC. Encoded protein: CASVTSGTQYF.

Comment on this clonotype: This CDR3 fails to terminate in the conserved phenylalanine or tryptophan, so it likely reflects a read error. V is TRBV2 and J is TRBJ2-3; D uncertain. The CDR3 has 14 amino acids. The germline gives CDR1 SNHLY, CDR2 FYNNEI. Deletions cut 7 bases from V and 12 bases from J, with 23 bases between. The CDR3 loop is CASTVYIPSISQYL. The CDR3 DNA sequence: TGTGCCAGCACCGTATACATCCCCAGTATCTCTCAGTATTTA.

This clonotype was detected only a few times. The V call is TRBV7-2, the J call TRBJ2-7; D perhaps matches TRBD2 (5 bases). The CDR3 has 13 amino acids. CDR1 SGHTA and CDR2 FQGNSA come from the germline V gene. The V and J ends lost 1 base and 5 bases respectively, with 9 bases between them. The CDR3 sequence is CASSLVPGNEQYF. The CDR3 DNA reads TGTGCCAGCAGCTTAGTTCCCGGGAACGAGCAGTACTTC.